What follows are 7 T cell receptor beta chains derived from one specimen sequenced in a study of CD8 T cells in ankylosing spondylitis. Study conclusions and caveats: A motif in TCR beta, a set of eight highly homologous variants, appeared characteristic of ankylosing spondylitis blood.

TCRdb processed the 5' RACE reads anew with MiXCR; each CDR3 protein has one entry. The sample lists around 440,000 distinct CDR3 sequences, 17% occurring once. No antigens are known for them. Source material: blood, either unsorted or a sorted T cell fraction (not recorded which). Source of these receptors: a male donor with ankylosing spondylitis.

The sample holds a few counts of this clonotype. The chain couples TRBV6-1 to TRBJ1-6; no firm D call. Trimming cost V 6 bases and J 9 bases, with 12 bases left between them. The CDR3 runs to 13 residues. CDR1 and CDR2 (germline): MNHNS, SASEGT. Written as DNA, the CDR3 is TGTGCCAGCAGCAGAGGCGAGGGTTCACCCCTCCACTTT. Translating it yields CASSRGEGSPLHF.

The chain carries TRBV3-1 and TRBJ2-3, with TRBD1 matching 7 bases. The CDR3 length is 18 residues. CDR1 is LGHDT and CDR2 is YNNKEL in the germline V gene (reference sequence). J lost 2 bases, V lost 4 bases, and 15 bases had no gene match. In DNA form, the CDR3 reads TGTGCCAGCAGCCCGCGTCAGGGGGAGTCCTCTCACACAGATACGCAGTATTTT. Amino acid sequence: CASSPRQGESSHTDTQYF.

This clonotype has at least ten counts. The rearrangement uses TRBV4-1 and TRBJ2-3, with D hard to call. This CDR3 has 16 amino acids. Germline V lookup: CDR1 MGHRA, CDR2 YSYEKL. V shed 4 bases and J shed 0 bases, with 14 bases lying between them. CDR3 region: CASSPPKADSTDTQYF. The DNA of the CDR3 is TGCGCCAGCAGCCCGCCGAAAGCAGACAGCACAGATACGCAGTATTTT.

A few counts support this clonotype. This chain joins TRBV5-1 and TRBJ2-5; D is uncertain. Germline V lookup: CDR1 SGHRS, CDR2 YFSETQ. This CDR3 contains 16 residues. Trimming pared 0 bases from V and 1 base from J, leaving 13 bases between. CDR3 residues: CASSLGREKRQETQYF. DNA of the CDR3: TGCGCCAGCAGCTTGGGGCGAGAAAAACGCCAAGAGACCCAGTACTTC.

This clonotype was seen only a few times. This chain joins TRBV2 and TRBJ2-6; no clear D. The CDR3 length is 14 residues. Trimming stripped 4 bases from V and 4 bases from J, with 8 bases between. Germline V gene data show CDR1 as SNHLY and CDR2 as FYNNEI. CDR3 sequence reads: CASSVISGANVLTF. CDR3 coding DNA: TGTGCCAGCAGTGTCATATCCGGGGCCAACGTCCTGACTTTC.

The V gene is TRBV5-4, the J gene TRBJ2-1, with D possibly being TRBD1 (6 bases). The ends were cut back, 3 bases at V and 7 bases at J, with 11 bases in the middle. The CDR3 extends over 13 amino acids. CDR1 and CDR2 (germline): SGHNT, YYREEE (reference sequence). CDR3 sequence (DNA): TGTGCCAGCAGCTCCAACAGGGCTAATGAGCAGTTCTTC. Its translation is CASSSNRANEQFF.

This sequence joins TRBV3-1 and TRBJ2-3; D remains ambiguous. Trimming pared 4 bases from V and 1 base from J, leaving 15 bases between. This CDR3 contains 16 residues. Germline V lookup: CDR1 LGHDT, CDR2 YNNKEL (reference sequence). CDR3 bases: TGTGCCAGCAGCCCGAGCAAGGGCGGCGGCACAGATACGCAGTATTTT. Encoded protein: CASSPSKGGGTDTQYF.